The 25 T cell receptor beta chains presented below share a single source sample, sequenced in a study of blood T cell repertoires in COVID-19 (dated by TCRdb to the early 2020s). Libraries were built with the immunoSEQ multiplex PCR assay. What TCRdb holds here is the immuneACCESS table cut down to in-frame rearrangements. Part of the clones is not present; checked against another copy, under half of the missing clones reflect an unresolved V gene, and the others are unexplained. In this sample the table shows approximately 210,000 clones, 84% of which occur a single time. The biggest ten clones account for 5% to 6.5% of the sample. The specimen sequenced was peripheral blood. The receptors were gathered from a woman in her sixties or seventies with active or convalescent COVID-19.

V is TRBV5-1 and J is TRBJ2-3; D perhaps matches TRBD2 (5 bases). The CDR3 spans 16 residues. Germline V gene data show CDR1 as SGHRS and CDR2 as YFSETQ. Trimming stripped 2 bases from V and 2 bases from J, with 15 bases between. The CDR3 DNA follows: TGCGCCAGCAGCTTCCGAGGCACCGGGGTCACAGATACGCAGTATTTT. Protein sequence: CASSFRGTGVTDTQYF.

The chain has TRBV5-5 and TRBJ2-7; TRBD1 matches 8 bases. The V gene's germline CDR1 is SGHKS and CDR2 YYEKEE (reference sequence). The V gene end was trimmed by 4 bases and the J gene end by 4 bases; junction bases not matched to a gene: 16. CDR3 length: 17 amino acids. Here the CDR3 reads CASSRSWGRGRGYEQYF. DNA for the CDR3: TGTGCCAGCAGCCGCAGCTGGGGCAGGGGGCGCGGTTACGAGCAGTACTTC.

The chain carries TRBV10-3 and TRBJ2-3, with 7 bases aligning to TRBD2. This CDR3 is built from 15 residues. V lost 10 bases and J lost 0; bases outside the gene matches: 10. Germline-derived CDR1 and CDR2 are ENHRY and SYGVKD. The DNA of the CDR3 is TGTGCCACCACCCTAGCGGAGACTAGCACAGATACGCAGTATTTT. It is translated as CATTLAETSTDTQYF.

This clone has at least ten counts. The rearrangement joins TRBV6-2 or TRBV6-3 to TRBJ2-2; 7 nucleotides agree with TRBD2. The CDR3 sequence is 15 residues long. V was clipped by 5 bases and J by 1 base; unmatched bases: 4. CDR1 MNHEY and CDR2 SVGEGT come from the germline V gene. CDR3 sequence: CASSGERENTGELFF. The DNA for the CDR3 is TGTGCCAGCAGTGGGGAGCGGGAGAACACCGGGGAGCTGTTTTTT.

CDR3 sequence: CASSYRTAGELFF. DNA for the CDR3: TGTGCCAGCAGTTATAGGACAGCCGGGGAGCTGTTTTTT. The rearrangement links TRBV6-6 to TRBJ2-2, with a tentative D call TRBD1 (6 bases). The CDR3 has 13 amino acids. Germline V gives CDR1 MNHNY, CDR2 SVGAGI (reference sequence). V lost 3 bases, J lost 6 bases, and 8 bases lay in between.

Notes on this clone: The sample contains more than one DNA sequence encoding this CDR3. The chain couples TRBV5-1 to TRBJ2-1; D possibly corresponds to TRBD2 (6 bases). Per germline, CDR1 SGHRS and CDR2 YFSETQ. This CDR3 has 15 amino acids. Trimming stripped 2 bases from V and 0 bases from J, with 9 bases between. The CDR3 DNA reads TGCGCCAGCAGCTTAGACGGGGGCTCCTACAATGAGCAGTTCTTC. Encoded protein: CASSLDGGSYNEQFF.

V is TRBV19 and J is TRBJ2-5; TRBD1 matches 9 bases. The CDR3 is 13 amino acids. V lost 8 bases, J lost 5 bases, and 6 bases stayed unmatched. Per the germline V gene, CDR1 is LNHDA and CDR2 is SQIVND (reference sequence). CDR3 nucleotides: TGTGCCAGTGGGGACAGGGTAGGCGAGACCCAGTACTTC. Encoded protein: CASGDRVGETQYF.

In nucleotides, the CDR3 is TGTGCCAGCAGTTCACTAGCGGGAGCTGGATTCAATGAGCAGTTCTTC. Protein: CASSSLAGAGFNEQFF. This chain uses TRBV2 with TRBJ2-1; 11 nucleotides agree with TRBD2. V was clipped by 5 bases and J by 6 bases; unmatched bases: 9. Germline lookup yields CDR1 SNHLY and CDR2 FYNNEI. CDR3 length equals 16 residues.

The rearrangement joins TRBV6-2 or TRBV6-3 to TRBJ2-3, with TRBD2 identical over 11 bases. The CDR3 runs to 14 residues. The junction had 0 bases not matched to a gene; V was cut back by 4 bases and J by 3 bases. CDR1 is MNHEY and CDR2 is SVGEGT in the germline V gene. CDR3 coding DNA: TGTGCCAGCAGTTTAGCGGGAGGGACAGATACGCAGTATTTT. Translation: CASSLAGGTDTQYF.

V usage is TRBV5-1 and J usage is TRBJ1-1; D is perhaps TRBD1 (5 bases). The V end was cut by 3 bases, the J end by 2 bases, with 17 bases between. Germline V gene sequence: CDR1 SGHRS, CDR2 YFSETQ. This CDR3 is 16 amino acids long. Here the CDR3 reads CASSSGFGGVNTEAFF. The CDR3 coding sequence is TGCGCCAGCAGCTCCGGTTTCGGGGGAGTCAACACTGAAGCTTTCTTT.

J is TRBJ2-6 and V is TRBV4-2; D is perhaps TRBD2 (5 bases). The CDR3 has 17 residues. Germline CDR1 and CDR2: LGHNA and YNFKEQ. Trimming removed 8 bases at V and 1 base at J, with 18 bases between. In nucleotides, the CDR3 is TGTGCCAGCTCCCCCACCCGACGGACTTCTGGGGCCAACGTCCTGACTTTC. This translates into CASSPTRRTSGANVLTF.

CDR3 region: CATSDGLAPRADTQYF. The CDR3 nucleotides read TGTGCCACCAGTGATGGACTAGCGCCGAGGGCAGATACGCAGTATTTT. The rearrangement joins TRBV24-1 to TRBJ2-3; TRBD2 agrees at 9 bases. The CDR3 length is 16 residues. The V gene end was trimmed by 3 bases and the J gene end by 4 bases; junction bases not matched to a gene: 7. Germline assignment: CDR1 KGHDR and CDR2 SFDVKD.

The V and J genes are TRBV27 and TRBJ2-7; 7 nucleotides align to TRBD2. This CDR3 is built from 12 residues. J gave up 4 bases and V 3 bases, and 0 bases lay outside the gene matches. In germline, CDR1 is MNHEY, CDR2 SMNVEV (reference sequence). The CDR3 protein is CASSFSGYEQYF. The CDR3 DNA follows: TGTGCCAGCAGTTTTAGCGGGTACGAGCAGTACTTC.

CDR3 bases: TGTGCCAGCAGCCGGGGGGGACAGGCCTGGGGCATTCAGTACTTC. Translation: CASSRGGQAWGIQYF. The rearrangement links TRBV3-1 (or the pseudogene TRBV3-2) to TRBJ2-4; D may be TRBD1 (8 bases). This CDR3 has 15 amino acids. Trimming pared 4 bases from V and 9 bases from J, leaving 19 bases between. Germline CDR1 reads LGHDT; CDR2 reads YNNKEL (reference sequence).

The rearrangement links TRBV5-1 to TRBJ2-2; TRBD2 aligns across 11 bases. Trimming at V came to 5 bases and at J to 4 bases, leaving 7 bases not matched to a gene. The CDR3 is made up of 16 amino acids. The germline V gene has CDR1 SGHRS and CDR2 YFSETQ. CDR3 sequence (DNA): TGCGCCAGCAGGCGCACTAGCGGGAGACTCACCGGGGAGCTGTTTTTT. Amino acids: CASRRTSGRLTGELFF.

In this sample, this clone turned up a few times. This chain links TRBV27 with TRBJ2-7; D perhaps matches TRBD2 (6 bases). The CDR3 consists of 14 residues. V lost 4 bases and J 0 bases, leaving 10 bases between the germline ends. Germline lookup yields CDR1 MNHEY and CDR2 SMNVEV (reference sequence). CDR3 DNA sequence: TGTGCCAGCAGTTGGAGCGGGCCCTCCTACGAGCAGTACTTC. Amino acids: CASSWSGPSYEQYF.

This chain joins TRBV5-1 and TRBJ1-4, with TRBD1 matching 7 bases. V lost 2 bases, J lost 6 bases, and 4 bases stayed unmatched. This CDR3 is built from 14 residues. Germline lookup yields CDR1 SGHRS and CDR2 YFSETQ. CDR3 region: CASSFRQGHEKLFF. As DNA, the CDR3 is TGCGCCAGCAGCTTTCGACAGGGTCATGAAAAACTGTTTTTT.

CDR3 sequence: CASSLMFPGQGFTEAFF. The CDR3 DNA is TGTGCCAGCAGTTTAATGTTCCCGGGACAGGGGTTCACTGAAGCTTTCTTT. The rearrangement uses TRBV27 and TRBJ1-1, with 10 bases aligning to TRBD1. CDR3 length equals 17 residues. J was trimmed by 4 bases and V by 2 bases; bases with no gene match: 10. The V gene's germline CDR1 is MNHEY and CDR2 SMNVEV (reference sequence).

DNA of the CDR3: TGCAGCGTTGAAATTTTCGGGAGTTCCTACGAGCAGTACTTC. This codes for CSVEIFGSSYEQYF. The chain is built from TRBV29-1 and TRBJ2-7, with a weak D call TRBD2 (6 bases). This CDR3 contains 14 residues. V lost 2 bases to trimming and J lost 1 base, with 12 bases between them. Germline CDR1 reads SQVTM; CDR2 reads ANQGSEA.

The V and J genes are TRBV5-1 and TRBJ1-4, with TRBD1 matching over 11 bases. The junction had 2 bases not matched to a gene; V was cut back by 3 bases and J by 7 bases. The CDR3 length is 14 residues. Germline V gives CDR1 SGHRS, CDR2 YFSETQ. The CDR3 DNA is TGCGCCAGCAGCTCCGGGACAGGGGGTGAAAAACTGTTTTTT. Protein: CASSSGTGGEKLFF.

The V and J genes are TRBV27 and TRBJ1-6, with a weak D call TRBD1 (5 bases). Per germline, CDR1 MNHEY and CDR2 SMNVEV (reference sequence). CDR3 length equals 16 residues. Deletions cut 2 bases from V and 10 bases from J, with 18 bases between. The CDR3 here is CASSLRFQGNPSPLHF. The CDR3, as DNA: TGTGCCAGCAGTTTAAGGTTCCAGGGTAACCCGTCACCCCTCCACTTT.

In its sample, this clone was seen once. The rearrangement links TRBV9 to TRBJ2-5; D not certain. Per the germline V gene, CDR1 is SGDLS and CDR2 is YYNGEE. The CDR3 is 15 residues long. The V end lost 3 bases, the J end lost 3 bases, and 15 bases lay between the germline ends. The DNA for the CDR3 is TGTGCCAGCAGCGCTTTTCAGGCAGCAGAAGAGACCCAGTACTTC. It encodes CASSAFQAAEETQYF.

The chain employs TRBV18 and TRBJ1-2, with 7 bases matching TRBD1. Per the germline V gene, CDR1 is KGHSH and CDR2 is LQKENI. V dropped 3 bases and J dropped 2; count of bases not matched to a gene: 3. The CDR3 runs to 14 residues. CDR3 in amino acids: CASSPEGANYGYTF. The CDR3 DNA follows: TGTGCCAGCTCACCTGAGGGGGCGAACTATGGCTACACCTTC.

V usage is TRBV28 and J usage is TRBJ1-3; a possible D gene is TRBD1 (5 bases). Trimming stripped 6 bases from V and 4 bases from J, with 19 bases between. Germline V gene sequence: CDR1 MDHEN, CDR2 SYDVKM. The CDR3 is 16 residues long. DNA of the CDR3: TGTGCCAGCAGCTCTCTATCCTCAGGGCCCGGAAACACCATATATTTT. It is translated as CASSSLSSGPGNTIYF.

The chain carries TRBV18 and TRBJ1-1; 8 positions match TRBD1. The CDR3 contains 14 residues. Germline V CDR1 and CDR2: KGHSH, LQKENI. V was pared by 3 bases and J by 4 bases, with 4 bases of the junction left unmatched. The CDR3 DNA is TGTGCCAGCTCACCCCGACAGGGGTCCACTGAAGCTTTCTTT. It is translated as CASSPRQGSTEAFF.